A selection of T cell receptor beta chains follows, all from one sample in a study of blood T cell repertoires in COVID-19. Measured with immunoSEQ multiplex PCR; TCRdb has only the in-frame clones, and not every one. Of approximately 280,000 clones in the sample, roughly 87% are singletons; the top ten hold less than 10%. Sequencing input: peripheral blood. These receptors were obtained from a man between 18 and 29 years old with active or convalescent COVID-19. Each CDR3 is given with its conserved first and last residue. Fields, in order: D gene, J gene, clone size, V gene, CDR3 protein, CDR3 DNA. A D gene is named only where the DNA matches it firmly. Expanded clones are given a class, and other clones once, few, many or no size at all.

d_gene: TRBD1; j_gene: TRBJ1-3; abundance: -; v_gene: TRBV5-1; CDR3aa: CASSSGQGSGNTIYF; CDR3nt: TGCGCCAGCAGCTCAGGACAGGGCTCTGGAAACACCATATATTTT
d_gene: -; j_gene: TRBJ1-5; abundance: once; v_gene: TRBV7-2; CDR3aa: CASSLGQFQPQHF; CDR3nt: TGTGCCAGCAGCTTAGGACAGTTTCAGCCCCAGCATTTT
d_gene: -; j_gene: TRBJ1-6; abundance: -; v_gene: TRBV5-4; CDR3aa: CASSGRGSYNSPLHF; CDR3nt: TGTGCCAGCAGTGGAAGGGGTTCCTATAATTCACCCCTCCACTTT
d_gene: TRBD1; j_gene: TRBJ2-5; abundance: -; v_gene: TRBV4-1; CDR3aa: CASSPQGDRGQETQYF; CDR3nt: TGCGCCAGCAGCCCCCAGGGGGACAGGGGGCAAGAGACCCAGTACTTC
d_gene: TRBD2; j_gene: TRBJ2-5; abundance: -; v_gene: TRBV6-5; CDR3aa: CASNGLAGGSETQYF; CDR3nt: TGTGCCAGCAACGGACTAGCGGGGGGATCAGAGACCCAGTACTTC
d_gene: -; j_gene: TRBJ1-1; abundance: -; v_gene: TRBV27; CDR3aa: CASIGKGFTEAFF; CDR3nt: TGTGCCAGCATTGGTAAGGGGTTCACTGAAGCTTTCTTT
d_gene: -; j_gene: TRBJ1-1; abundance: -; v_gene: TRBV7-6; CDR3aa: CASSLVGGEAFF; CDR3nt: TGTGCCAGCAGCTTGGTCGGGGGGGAAGCTTTCTTT
d_gene: TRBD1; j_gene: TRBJ2-2; abundance: -; v_gene: TRBV5-1; CDR3aa: CASSLRTGNTGELFF; CDR3nt: TGCGCCAGCAGCCTCAGGACAGGGAACACCGGGGAGCTGTTTTTT
d_gene: TRBD2; j_gene: TRBJ2-3; abundance: -; v_gene: TRBV6-2/TRBV6-3; CDR3aa: CASSWTSGGADTQYF; CDR3nt: TGTGCCAGCAGTTGGACTAGCGGGGGGGCAGATACGCAGTATTTT
d_gene: -; j_gene: TRBJ1-5; abundance: few; v_gene: TRBV27; CDR3aa: CASSLVSGSNQPQHF; CDR3nt: TGTGCCAGCAGTTTAGTTTCAGGGAGCAATCAGCCCCAGCATTTT
d_gene: TRBD1; j_gene: TRBJ1-4; abundance: -; v_gene: TRBV19; CDR3aa: CASVRTGDLDEKLFF; CDR3nt: TGTGCCAGTGTACGGACAGGGGACCTGGATGAAAAACTGTTTTTT
d_gene: -; j_gene: TRBJ1-1; abundance: -; v_gene: TRBV4-1; CDR3aa: CASTNTRGGRTEAFF; CDR3nt: TGCGCCAGCACCAATACCCGGGGGGGCCGCACTGAAGCTTTCTTT
d_gene: TRBD2; j_gene: TRBJ2-3; abundance: -; v_gene: TRBV10-2; CDR3aa: CASSGPASGGTDTQYF; CDR3nt: TGCGCCAGCAGTGGTCCGGCTAGCGGGGGAACAGATACGCAGTATTTT
d_gene: TRBD1; j_gene: TRBJ2-5; abundance: once; v_gene: TRBV3-1/TRBV3-2; CDR3aa: CASSRPLTPPGGETQYF; CDR3nt: TGTGCCAGCAGCCGACCCCTAACTCCCCCAGGGGGAGAGACCCAGTACTTC
d_gene: -; j_gene: TRBJ1-5; abundance: -; v_gene: TRBV7-9; CDR3aa: CASSQGGFNQPQHF; CDR3nt: TGTGCCAGCAGCCAAGGAGGGTTCAATCAGCCCCAGCATTTT
d_gene: -; j_gene: TRBJ1-1; abundance: -; v_gene: TRBV19; CDR3aa: CASSIAFQGTEAFF; CDR3nt: TGTGCCAGTAGTATAGCCTTCCAGGGGACTGAAGCTTTCTTT
d_gene: -; j_gene: TRBJ2-1; abundance: -; v_gene: TRBV14; CDR3aa: CASSQDSWESFDEQFF; CDR3nt: TGTGCCAGCAGCCAAGATAGTTGGGAGTCTTTCGATGAGCAGTTCTTC
d_gene: -; j_gene: TRBJ1-2; abundance: once; v_gene: TRBV6-6; CDR3aa: CASFDVGVYGYTF; CDR3nt: TGTGCCAGCTTCGACGTAGGGGTATATGGCTACACCTTC
d_gene: TRBD1; j_gene: TRBJ1-6; abundance: -; v_gene: TRBV19; CDR3aa: CASSPLTGDLSPLHF; CDR3nt: TGTGCCAGTAGTCCGTTGACAGGGGACCTATCACCCCTCCACTTT
d_gene: -; j_gene: TRBJ2-1; abundance: once; v_gene: TRBV10-2; CDR3aa: CASSDAWHGEQFF; CDR3nt: TGCGCCAGCAGTGATGCATGGCATGGTGAGCAGTTCTTC
d_gene: -; j_gene: TRBJ1-1; abundance: -; v_gene: TRBV5-1; CDR3aa: CASSPGEVAEAFF; CDR3nt: TGCGCCAGCAGCCCGGGGGAAGTCGCTGAAGCTTTCTTT
d_gene: TRBD2; j_gene: TRBJ2-5; abundance: once; v_gene: TRBV6-5; CDR3aa: CASSYKLAGARVNF; CDR3nt: TGTGCCAGCAGTTATAAGCTAGCGGGGGCCCGGGTCAACTTC
d_gene: TRBD2; j_gene: TRBJ2-1; abundance: few; v_gene: TRBV6-4; CDR3aa: CASSSGGANEQFF; CDR3nt: TGTGCCAGCAGTAGCGGGGGGGCCAATGAGCAGTTCTTC
d_gene: -; j_gene: TRBJ1-6; abundance: many; v_gene: TRBV7-9; CDR3aa: CASSPQGGNNSPLHF; CDR3nt: TGTGCCAGCAGCCCCCAGGGTGGGAATAATTCACCCCTCCACTTT
d_gene: -; j_gene: TRBJ1-3; abundance: few; v_gene: TRBV7-6; CDR3aa: CASSLLTGRGNTIYF; CDR3nt: TGTGCCAGCAGCTTGCTAACCGGGAGGGGGAACACCATATATTTT